This is a list of T cell receptor beta chains from one sample in a study of T-cell memory formation after mild COVID-19. TCRdb processed the 5' RACE reads anew with MiXCR; each CDR3 protein has one entry. This sample has a few hundred thousand distinct CDR3 sequences, with roughly 18% found just once. The specimen sequenced was PBMCs or a T cell subset sorted from them (not recorded which). All receptors come from a man aged 18 to 30 who had mild COVID-19 (a few samples of this study predate the infection). Cell type and time point are not known. Both conserved end residues are part of each CDR3. The order of the fields is clone size, J gene, D gene, V gene, CDR3 protein, CDR3 DNA. A D gene is named only where the DNA matches it firmly. Clone sizes are given selectively: once, few, many, or a class where the clone is expanded.

. TRBJ2-3 . TRBV12-3/TRBV12-4 CASRKRSRTDTQYF TGTGCCAGCAGGAAACGGAGTCGCACAGATACGCAGTATTTT
many TRBJ2-5 . TRBV20-1 CSASEFEKTQYF TGCAGTGCTAGTGAATTCGAGAAGACCCAGTACTTC
. TRBJ2-1 TRBD2 TRBV7-2 CASSLLLAGSSYNEQFF TGTGCCAGCAGCTTATTACTAGCGGGGAGCTCCTACAATGAGCAGTTCTTC
. TRBJ1-6 . TRBV11-2 CASSLPVYNSPLHF TGTGCCAGCAGCTTACCAGTTTATAATTCACCCCTCCACTTT
. TRBJ2-7 TRBD2 TRBV7-8 CASRGMTSGGPSYEQYF TGTGCCAGCAGGGGGATGACTAGCGGGGGGCCCTCCTACGAGCAGTACTTC
many TRBJ2-3 . TRBV7-2 CASSLVLSGQRSTDTQYF TGTGCCAGCAGCTTAGTTCTTAGCGGACAACGTAGCACAGATACGCAGTATTTT
once TRBJ1-2 . TRBV9 CASSVDSPTYGYTF TGTGCCAGCAGCGTGGACAGTCCCACCTATGGCTACACCTTC
. TRBJ1-1 TRBD1 TRBV3-1 CASSQGFGTGGTEAFF TGTGCCAGCAGCCAAGGTTTCGGGACAGGGGGCACTGAAGCTTTCTTT
few TRBJ2-6 . TRBV6-2/TRBV6-3 CASSPTGAAGANVLTF TGTGCCAGCAGCCCGACGGGGGCGGCTGGGGCCAACGTCCTGACTTTC
few TRBJ2-7 . TRBV12-3/TRBV12-4 CASSSSRSYEQYF TGTGCCAGCAGTTCGAGCCGTTCCTACGAGCAGTACTTC
. TRBJ1-1 . TRBV6-2/TRBV6-3 CASSYSWVDMGDTEAFF TGTGCCAGCAGTTACTCGTGGGTTGACATGGGGGACACTGAAGCTTTCTTT
. TRBJ1-6 . TRBV7-6 CASSLAWDSPLHF TGTGCCAGCAGCTTAGCGTGGGATTCACCCCTCCACTTT
. TRBJ2-2 . TRBV20-1 CSAGGPAGPGELFF TGCAGTGCTGGGGGTCCCGCCGGCCCCGGGGAGCTGTTTTTT
. TRBJ2-1 . TRBV7-8 CASSPPEAAQFF TGTGCCAGCAGCCCCCCGGAGGCGGCGCAGTTCTTC
few TRBJ2-1 . TRBV7-9 CASRPAESYNEQFF TGTGCCAGCAGACCCGCGGAGTCTTACAATGAGCAGTTCTTC
. TRBJ2-3 TRBD2 TRBV9 CASSVGTSATDTQYF TGTGCCAGCAGCGTTGGGACTAGCGCCACAGATACGCAGTATTTT
few TRBJ1-2 . TRBV6-6 CASTTSDPSLYGYTF TGTGCCAGCACCACCTCAGACCCATCTCTCTATGGCTACACCTTC
. TRBJ2-7 TRBD2 TRBV27 CASGGGSSYEQYF TGTGCCAGCGGAGGCGGGAGCTCCTACGAGCAGTACTTC
few TRBJ2-4 . TRBV20-1 CSARGRGASKNIQYF TGCAGTGCTAGAGGGAGAGGGGCGTCCAAAAACATTCAGTACTTC
. TRBJ2-5 TRBD2 TRBV5-1 CASSSGTSGGVQETQYF TGCGCCAGCAGCTCCGGGACTAGCGGGGGGGTCCAAGAGACCCAGTACTTC
few TRBJ1-4 . TRBV28 CAIRGPGATNEKLFF TGTGCCATAAGAGGTCCCGGGGCAACTAATGAAAAACTGTTTTTT
few TRBJ2-7 TRBD1 TRBV7-2 CASSRDRGRYEQYF TGTGCCAGCAGCCGGGACAGGGGCCGGTACGAGCAGTACTTC
. TRBJ2-2 TRBD2 TRBV5-4 CASSGPTSGTGELFF TGTGCCAGCAGCGGGCCGACTAGCGGGACCGGGGAGCTGTTTTTT
. TRBJ2-1 . TRBV7-9 CASSLASGNEQFF TGTGCCAGCAGCTTAGCTTCGGGTAATGAGCAGTTCTTC
. TRBJ1-3 . TRBV5-1 CASSLEGSANTIYF TGCGCCAGCAGCTTGGAAGGTTCGGCAAACACCATATATTTT
. TRBJ2-3 . TRBV3-1 CASSQVPSAQYF TGTGCCAGCAGCCAAGTCCCGTCGGCGCAGTATTTT
few TRBJ1-1 . TRBV7-8 CASSLADAVEAFF TGTGCCAGCAGCTTAGCAGACGCCGTTGAAGCTTTCTTT
. TRBJ2-3 . TRBV20-1 CSARNGGGDTQYF TGCAGTGCCCGAAACGGGGGCGGGGATACGCAGTATTTT